This entry concerns a single T cell receptor beta chain. The sample holds a few counts of this clone. Its target antigen remains unknown. No quality values exist for individual bases; no much larger clone is one base distant. This entry is derived from a study of shared clonotypes between healthy human individuals (dated by TCRdb to between 2020 and 2021). Background on the whole study: A couple of women and a few men aged 18 to 49 years were included in the cohort. Per donor, three plates each were used for CD4 naive and CD4 memory, two for CD8 naive, and one for CD8 memory. The study deeply sequenced blood TCR repertoires of 5 or 6 healthy adults to estimate repertoire size and the extent of clonotype sharing between individuals. To increase sequencing depth and limit assay-specific biases, TCR repertoire library preparation and sequencing were carried out by different laboratories using diverse techniques. Per donor, leukapheresis produced somewhere between about 0.85 and 10 billion PBMCs. Broader findings and caveats from the paper: Pairwise subsampling indicated that sequencing depth was expected to affect the degree of clonotype sharing among donors. Rarefaction of sorted-subset datasets indicated incomplete sequencing despite the large sequencing depth. Higher generation probabilities were observed for clonotypes shared by all four sorted-subset donors than for non-shared clonotypes. Because the study included only a small number of donors, the genetic and exposure-history diversity represented was limited. Sampling was restricted to blood, and TCR repertoires in tissue are likely to differ from TCR repertoires in blood. About 5% of naive CD4, 3.5% of naive CD8, 2% to 2.5% of memory CD4, and 0.35% to 0.4% of memory CD8 clonotypes were shared across four donors. Naive subsets generally had larger estimated clonotype richness than memory subsets.

Using the deep immunoSEQ assay, TCR CDR3 regions were amplified from genomic DNA by multiplex PCR. Extracted genomic DNA from each cell subset was distributed evenly across all wells of several immunoSEQ 96-well plates, and each plate was treated as a replicate. For sorted subsets, around 200 ng genomic DNA, equal to about 30,000 T cell genomes, was loaded into each replicate PCR. Purified libraries were measured with a Qubit 3.0 fluorometer, size-checked on a Bioanalyzer 2100, and measured again with the KAPA Library Quantification kit. Every immunoSEQ 96-well plate was sequenced on a dedicated single-read 150-cycle Illumina NextSeq 550 flow cell. The study's own analysis went as follows. Because only junctional sequences without quality scores were contained in the immunoSEQ output, filtering matching that applied to full-length reads could not be performed. Sequences were annotated with PyIR, a Python wrapper for IgBLAST v1.9, and V/J genes and CDR3 were assigned using IMGT germline references. Reads were removed for weak V/J assignments (E-value above 1e-6), missing CDR3, stop codons, out-of-frame junctions, or ambiguous translated residues. V3J clonotypes were defined as sequences sharing an identical inferred V gene, J gene, and CDR3 amino acid sequence. Percentage overlap between repertoires was calculated by dividing the number of shared unique clonotypes by the size of the smaller repertoire. Three approaches were used to assess repertoire richness: RTK rarefaction, the Chao1 estimator, and Recon v2.1 estimates of unobserved clonotypes. For all TCRbeta clonotypes obtained by the gDNA method from a few donors, generation probabilities were computed with OLGA. Imported from immuneACCESS, the table was reduced by TCRdb to in-frame sequences with V and J called. These copies leave out some clones; in studies compared against another copy, an unresolved V gene accounts for under half, and the cause of the remainder is not known. For V, J and clone size, that table is used; D and trimming come from the DNA. The sample includes roughly 1 million clones, with approximately 70% observed a single time. The ten largest clones take up roughly 1.5% of the sample.

Measured from the cysteine to the phenylalanine, the CDR3 is 20 residues long. The CDR3 DNA has 60 bases and is translated from base 1. As encoded in the germline V gene, CDR1 is LGHNA while CDR2 is YSLEER. V lost 2 bases and J lost 4 bases, and the count of bases not matched to a germline gene is 16. Donors were healthy HIV-negative adults with no recently reported acute infections or vaccinations. Every donor was a Caucasian adult living in Nashville, Tennessee, USA. CD4+ T cells were enriched by magnetic negative selection; naive cells were then positively selected on CD45RA, and the negative fraction formed the memory subset. Blood was collected by leukapheresis, and PBMCs were isolated by Ficoll-Histopaque density gradient centrifugation and then cryopreserved in liquid nitrogen vapor phase. Purity and quantity of every magnetically sorted T cell population were checked by analytical flow cytometry. From each sorted fraction, genomic DNA was isolated and quantified by UV absorbance on a Nanodrop 2000c.

Sample: memory CD4+ T cells sorted from blood. The cell subset or site label, as the study defines it: CD45RA-negative fraction. Recombination linked TRBV4-3 to TRBJ2-1; 11 junctional bases match TRBD1. The origin of this receptor is a man younger than 30 in good health. The nucleotide sequence reads as follows: TGCGCCAGCAGCCAATCCCCCGGGTTGAGGACAGGGGGCAAATACAATGAGCAGTTCTTC. This yields the protein CASSQSPGLRTGGKYNEQFF.